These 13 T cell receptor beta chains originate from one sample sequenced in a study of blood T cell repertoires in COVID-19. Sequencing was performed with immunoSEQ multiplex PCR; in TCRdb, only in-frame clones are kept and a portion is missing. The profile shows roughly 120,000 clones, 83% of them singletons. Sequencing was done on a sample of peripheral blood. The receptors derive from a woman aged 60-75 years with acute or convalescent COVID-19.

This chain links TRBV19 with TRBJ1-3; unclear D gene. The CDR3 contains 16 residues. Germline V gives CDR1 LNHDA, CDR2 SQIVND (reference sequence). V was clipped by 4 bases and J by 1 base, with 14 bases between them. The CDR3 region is CASSTTPLRSGNTIYF. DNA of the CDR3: TGTGCCAGTAGTACAACCCCTCTCAGGTCTGGAAACACCATATATTTT.

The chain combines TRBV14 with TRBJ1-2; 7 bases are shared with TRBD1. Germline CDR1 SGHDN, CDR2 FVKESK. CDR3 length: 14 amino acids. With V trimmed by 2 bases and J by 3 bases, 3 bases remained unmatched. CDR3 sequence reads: CASSQRQGYYGYTF. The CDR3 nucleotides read TGTGCCAGCAGCCAACGACAGGGTTACTATGGCTACACCTTC.

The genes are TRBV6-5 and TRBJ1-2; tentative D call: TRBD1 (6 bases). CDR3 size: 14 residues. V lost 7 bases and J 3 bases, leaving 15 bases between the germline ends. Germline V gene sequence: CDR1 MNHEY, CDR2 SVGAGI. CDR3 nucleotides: TGTGCCAGCACTCCGGGGGGCGTCGACTATGGCTACACCTTC. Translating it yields CASTPGGVDYGYTF.

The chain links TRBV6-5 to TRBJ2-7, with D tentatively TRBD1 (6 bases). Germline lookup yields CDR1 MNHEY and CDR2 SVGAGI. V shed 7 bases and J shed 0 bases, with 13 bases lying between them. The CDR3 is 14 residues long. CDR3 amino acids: CASKRRTASYEQYF. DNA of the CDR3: TGTGCCAGCAAGAGACGGACAGCCTCCTACGAGCAGTACTTC.

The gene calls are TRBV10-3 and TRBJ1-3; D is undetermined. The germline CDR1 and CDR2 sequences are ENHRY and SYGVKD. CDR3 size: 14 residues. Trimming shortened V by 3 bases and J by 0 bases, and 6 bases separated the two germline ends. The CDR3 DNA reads TGTGCCATCAGTGAACGGGTCTCTGGAAACACCATATATTTT. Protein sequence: CAISERVSGNTIYF.

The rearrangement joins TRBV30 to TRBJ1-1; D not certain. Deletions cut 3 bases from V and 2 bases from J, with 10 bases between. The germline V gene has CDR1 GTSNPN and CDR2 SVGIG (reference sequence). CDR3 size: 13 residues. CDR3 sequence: CAWRWRVNTEAFF. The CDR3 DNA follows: TGTGCCTGGAGATGGCGGGTAAACACTGAAGCTTTCTTT.

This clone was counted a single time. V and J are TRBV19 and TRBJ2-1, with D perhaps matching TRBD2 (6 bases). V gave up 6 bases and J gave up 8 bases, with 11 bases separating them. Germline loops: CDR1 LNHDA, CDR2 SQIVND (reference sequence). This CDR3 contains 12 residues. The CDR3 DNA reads TGTGCCAGTAGCCAGACTAGATATGAGCAGTTCTTC. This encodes CASSQTRYEQFF.

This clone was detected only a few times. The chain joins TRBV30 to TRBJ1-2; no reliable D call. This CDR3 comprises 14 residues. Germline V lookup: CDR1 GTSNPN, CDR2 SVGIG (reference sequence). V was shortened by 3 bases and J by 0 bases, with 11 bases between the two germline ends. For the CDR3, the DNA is TGTGCCTGGAGAACTCGGCAGGCTAACTATGGCTACACCTTC. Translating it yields CAWRTRQANYGYTF.

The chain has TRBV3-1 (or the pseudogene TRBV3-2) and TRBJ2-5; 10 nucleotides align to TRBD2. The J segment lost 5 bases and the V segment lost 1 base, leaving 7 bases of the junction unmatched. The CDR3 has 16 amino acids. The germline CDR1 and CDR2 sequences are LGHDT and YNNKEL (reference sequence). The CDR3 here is CASSQGGSGGKETQYF. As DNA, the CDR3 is TGTGCCAGCAGCCAAGGTGGTAGCGGGGGGAAGGAGACCCAGTACTTC.

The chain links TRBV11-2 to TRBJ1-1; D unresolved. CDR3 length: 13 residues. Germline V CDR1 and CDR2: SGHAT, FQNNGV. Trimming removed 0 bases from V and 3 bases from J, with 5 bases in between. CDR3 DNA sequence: TGTGCCAGCAGCTTAGAGCGGTACACTGAAGCTTTCTTT. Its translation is CASSLERYTEAFF.

The CDR3 coding sequence is TGTGCCAGCTCACCACCGAACGCGGGCTTGAACACCGGGGAGCTGTTTTTT. Translated, it gives CASSPPNAGLNTGELFF. The chain combines TRBV18 with TRBJ2-2; D possibly corresponds to TRBD2 (5 bases). V gave up 0 bases and J gave up 1 base, with 12 bases separating them. The CDR3 totals 17 residues. Germline CDR1 reads KGHSH; CDR2 reads LQKENI.

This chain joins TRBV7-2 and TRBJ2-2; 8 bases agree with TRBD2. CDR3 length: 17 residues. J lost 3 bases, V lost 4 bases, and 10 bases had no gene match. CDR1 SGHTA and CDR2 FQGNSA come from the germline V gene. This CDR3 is CASSSGGASGYTGELFF. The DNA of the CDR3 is TGTGCCAGCAGCTCGGGAGGGGCTAGCGGGTACACCGGGGAGCTGTTTTTT. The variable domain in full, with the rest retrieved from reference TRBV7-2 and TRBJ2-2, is GAGVSQSPSNKVTEKGKDVELRCDPISGHTALYWYRQSLGQGLEFLIYFQGNSAPDKSGLPSDRFSAERTGGSVSTLTIQRTQQEDSAVYLCASSSGGASGYTGELFFGEGSRLTVL.

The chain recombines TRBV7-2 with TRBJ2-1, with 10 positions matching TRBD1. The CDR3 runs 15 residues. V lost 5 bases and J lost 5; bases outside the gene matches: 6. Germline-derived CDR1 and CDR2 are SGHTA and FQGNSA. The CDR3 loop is CASSASGTGDNEQFF. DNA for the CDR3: TGTGCCAGCAGCGCATCCGGGACAGGGGACAATGAGCAGTTCTTC.